Below are 18 T cell receptor beta chains sequenced from a single sample in a study of cytomegalovirus exposure and HLA in healthy donors. The PCR used 60 Vbeta and 13 Jbeta primers. Data came from immunoSEQ multiplex PCR; TCRdb stores just in-frame clones and leaves some out. The table lists approximately 130,000 clones, approximately 64% of them singletons. Sequencing input: PBMCs. The receptors were gathered from a woman in her forties in good health and CMV-seronegative.

The chain combines TRBV6-5 with TRBJ1-1; D remains ambiguous. This CDR3 has 14 residues. Germline CDR1 is MNHEY and CDR2 is SVGAGI. V was pared by 3 bases and J by 3 bases, with 11 bases between. The CDR3, as DNA: TGTGCCAGCAGTTATCGGGATTCCTACACTGAAGCTTTCTTT. Translating gives CASSYRDSYTEAFF.

The rearrangement links TRBV6-5 to TRBJ1-1, with a tentative D call TRBD1 (6 bases). V was clipped by 8 bases and J by 0 bases, with 16 bases between them. The CDR3 loop spans 15 amino acids. Per germline, CDR1 MNHEY and CDR2 SVGAGI. In DNA, the CDR3 is TGTGCCAGCGCCAGGACAGCAGTTATGAACACTGAAGCTTTCTTT. Its protein product is CASARTAVMNTEAFF.

The rearrangement uses TRBV9 and TRBJ1-6; D might be TRBD1 (6 bases). CDR1 and CDR2 from the germline V gene are SGDLS and YYNGEE. The V gene lost 3 bases and the J gene lost 10 bases, with 20 bases spanning the gap. CDR3 length: 16 residues. Here the CDR3 DNA reads TGTGCCAGCAGCGAATCGGGGGGCGTCCTACTATCACCCCTCCACTTT. Translation gives CASSESGGVLLSPLHF.

A few counts support this clone. This chain joins TRBV6-5 and TRBJ1-3, with no clear D. The V gene lost 6 bases and the J gene lost 4 bases, with 10 bases spanning the gap. Germline assignment: CDR1 MNHEY and CDR2 SVGAGI. The CDR3 consists of 13 residues. The CDR3 nucleotides are TGTGCCAGCAGGAGGGTAGCAGGAAACACCATATATTTT. This gives the protein CASRRVAGNTIYF.

The chain employs TRBV9 and TRBJ2-3; D uncertain. V lost 0 bases, J lost 0 bases, and 5 bases lay in between. In germline, CDR1 is SGDLS, CDR2 YYNGEE. The CDR3 runs 14 residues. The CDR3: CASSVVPSTDTQYF. CDR3 coding DNA: TGTGCCAGCAGCGTAGTTCCTAGCACAGATACGCAGTATTTT.

This clone was recorded a few times. The V and J genes are TRBV7-9 and TRBJ2-3; D may be TRBD1 (5 bases). Trimming took 2 bases from V and 0 from J, leaving 12 bases between them. This CDR3 comprises 16 residues. The germline CDR1 and CDR2 sequences are SEHNR and FQNEAQ (reference sequence). The CDR3 bases are TGTGCCAGCAGCTTACCCCACCAGGGAAGCACAGATACGCAGTATTTT. Its translation: CASSLPHQGSTDTQYF.

Note on this clone: The germline gene is not matched at one end of the junction; a read error may be the cause. The rearrangement links TRBV19 to TRBJ1-5, with a tentative D call TRBD1 (5 bases). Per the germline V gene, CDR1 is LNHDA and CDR2 is SQIVND (reference sequence). There are 16 residues in the CDR3. The CDR3 here is CASSDPAGRSNQLQHF. The DNA of the CDR3 is TGTGCCAGTAGTGACCCGGCAGGGAGGAGCAATCAGCTCCAGCATTTT. The whole variable domain, filled in from reference TRBV19 and TRBJ1-5, reads DGGITQSPKYLFRKEGQNVTLSCEQNLNHDAMYWYRQDPGQGLRLIYYSQIVNDFQKGDIAEGYSVSREKKESFPLTVTSAQKNPTAFYLCASSDPAGRSNQLQHFGDGTRLSIL.

The chain links TRBV7-3 to TRBJ2-3, with D perhaps matching TRBD2 (5 bases). The germline V and J ends were trimmed by 6 bases and 1 base, with 14 bases remaining between them. The length of the CDR3 is 15 residues. The germline V gene has CDR1 SGHTA and CDR2 FQGTGA. CDR3 nucleotide sequence: TGTGCCAGCAGTTACTCCGGGATCGGCACAGATACGCAGTATTTT. Translating gives CASSYSGIGTDTQYF.

The V gene is TRBV29-1, the J gene TRBJ2-2; 9 nucleotides line up with TRBD1. The CDR3 has 15 residues. J was trimmed by 1 base and V by 6 bases; bases with no gene match: 6. Germline-derived CDR1 and CDR2 are SQVTM and ANQGSEA. In DNA form, the CDR3 reads TGCAGCGTAGGGACAGGGTCTATGAACACCGGGGAGCTGTTTTTT. Amino acids: CSVGTGSMNTGELFF.

This clone has a handful of counts. The V gene is TRBV7-6, the J gene TRBJ1-2; 9 bases map to TRBD1. The V gene's germline CDR1 is SGHVS and CDR2 FNYEAQ. V shed 3 bases, J shed 0 bases, and the junction held 5 bases outside the gene matches. This CDR3 region has 16 residues. Here the CDR3 DNA reads TGTGCCAGCAGCTTGGGACAGGGAGTCGCTAACTATGGCTACACCTTC. Translated, it gives CASSLGQGVANYGYTF. Supplemented by reference TRBV7-6 and TRBJ1-2, the full variable domain reads GAGVSQSPRYKVTKRGQDVALRCDPISGHVSLYWYRQALGQGPEFLTYFNYEAQQDKSGLPNDRFSAERPEGSISTLTIQRTEQRDSAMYRCASSLGQGVANYGYTFGSGTRLTVV.

The J gene is TRBJ2-3, the V gene TRBV7-2; the match to TRBD1 covers 8 bases. The CDR3 has 16 residues. Germline loops: CDR1 SGHTA, CDR2 FQGNSA. J was trimmed by 2 bases and V by 6 bases; bases with no gene match: 10. CDR3 amino acids: CASRGGRGRTTDTQYF. CDR3 nucleotide sequence: TGTGCCAGCAGGGGAGGCAGGGGGCGGACCACAGATACGCAGTATTTT. Complete variable domain (other parts from reference TRBV7-2 and TRBJ2-3): GAGVSQSPSNKVTEKGKDVELRCDPISGHTALYWYRQSLGQGLEFLIYFQGNSAPDKSGLPSDRFSAERTGGSVSTLTIQRTQQEDSAVYLCASRGGRGRTTDTQYFGPGTRLTVL.

This rearrangement joins TRBV5-1 to TRBJ1-2, with 9 bases aligning to TRBD1. The CDR3 totals 15 residues. After removal of 0 bases from V and 6 bases from J, the junction contained 6 bases not matched to a gene. Germline V gives CDR1 SGHRS, CDR2 YFSETQ. CDR3 sequence: CASSLAMGQGDGYTF. For the CDR3, the DNA is TGCGCCAGCAGCTTGGCCATGGGACAGGGAGATGGCTACACCTTC.

The V and J genes are TRBV9 and TRBJ2-3; 8 bases are shared with TRBD2. Unmatched junction bases numbered 1, after V lost 3 bases and J lost 1 base. This CDR3 contains 14 residues. Germline CDR1 SGDLS, CDR2 YYNGEE. CDR3 sequence (DNA): TGTGCCAGCAGCGCCGGGAGGGGCACAGATACGCAGTATTTT. This encodes CASSAGRGTDTQYF. The complete variable domain, with remaining parts taken from reference TRBV9 and TRBJ2-3, reads DSGVTQTPKHLITATGQRVTLRCSPRSGDLSVYWYQQSLDQGLQFLIQYYNGEERAKGNILERFSAQQFPDLHSELNLSSLELGDSALYFCASSAGRGTDTQYFGPGTRLTVL.

V usage is TRBV19 and J usage is TRBJ1-4, with 10 bases fitting TRBD1. This CDR3 comprises 18 residues. V shed 6 bases and J 2 bases; nucleotides not matched to a gene: 12. Germline loops: CDR1 LNHDA, CDR2 SQIVND (reference sequence). CDR3: CASRPQQGTGATNEKLFF. The DNA for the CDR3 is TGTGCCAGTAGGCCACAACAGGGGACAGGGGCGACTAATGAAAAACTGTTTTTT.

This clone was seen only a few times. V gene TRBV27 combines with J gene TRBJ1-5, with D tentatively TRBD1 (6 bases). Germline lookup yields CDR1 MNHEY and CDR2 SMNVEV (reference sequence). V was shortened by 3 bases and J by 1 base, with 10 bases between the two germline ends. CDR3 length: 15 residues. CDR3: CASSLGRGSNQPQHF. The CDR3 DNA follows: TGTGCCAGCAGTTTGGGGAGGGGGAGCAATCAGCCCCAGCATTTT.

This sequence joins TRBV14 and TRBJ1-1; D not resolved. CDR1 SGHDN and CDR2 FVKESK come from the germline V gene. The CDR3 has 15 residues. The V and J ends lost 0 bases and 0 bases respectively, with 8 bases between them. The CDR3 protein is CASSQDEQMNTEAFF. DNA of the CDR3: TGTGCCAGCAGCCAAGACGAACAGATGAACACTGAAGCTTTCTTT. The full variable domain, its missing parts supplied by reference TRBV14 and TRBJ1-1, is EAGVTQFPSHSVIEKGQTVTLRCDPISGHDNLYWYRRVMGKEIKFLLHFVKESKQDESGMPNNRFLAERTGGTYSTLKVQPAELEDSGVYFCASSQDEQMNTEAFFGQGTRLTVV.

This clone occurred a few times. The rearrangement uses TRBV25-1 and TRBJ2-3; D may be TRBD2 (6 bases). CDR3 length: 12 amino acids. The germline gives CDR1 MGHDK, CDR2 SYGVNS. V was clipped by 6 bases and J by 3 bases, with 7 bases between them. The DNA of the CDR3 is TGTGCCAGCAGGGGGGGTACAGATACGCAGTATTTT. This encodes CASRGGTDTQYF.

V and J are TRBV5-4 and TRBJ2-7, with a weak D call TRBD2 (6 bases). Trimming removed 2 bases at V and 1 base at J, with 7 bases between. There are 13 residues in the CDR3. Germline assignment: CDR1 SGHNT and CDR2 YYREEE (reference sequence). The DNA for the CDR3 is TGTGCCAGCAGCTTCCGGGGGTCCTACGAGCAGTACTTC. Protein sequence: CASSFRGSYEQYF.